The 7 T cell receptor beta chains reported below all come from one sample, sequenced in a study of cytomegalovirus exposure and HLA in healthy donors. The PCR made use of 60 Vbeta and 13 Jbeta primers. Repertoires were generated with immunoSEQ multiplex PCR, while TCRdb's copy carries only in-frame clones and drops some. The sample lists around 150,000 clones, less than 85% occurring once. The specimen was PBMCs. All receptors derive from a man in his forties in good health and CMV-seronegative.

The V and J genes are TRBV5-1 and TRBJ2-7, with 12 bases lining up with TRBD2. The CDR3 has 15 amino acids. CDR1 is SGHRS and CDR2 is YFSETQ in the germline V gene. Trimming at V came to 0 bases and at J to 4 bases, leaving 2 bases not matched to a gene. CDR3 nucleotides: TGCGCCAGCAGCTTGGGACTAGCGGGGGAGTACGAGCAGTACTTC. It is translated as CASSLGLAGEYEQYF.

V is TRBV27 and J is TRBJ1-2, with unresolved D. The CDR3 has 13 residues. The germline CDR1 and CDR2 sequences are MNHEY and SMNVEV (reference sequence). V dropped 0 bases and J dropped 7 bases, with 9 bases sitting between them. The CDR3 region has the DNA TGTGCCAGCAGTTTATCCCCCTTCAGTGGCTACACCTTC. Translation: CASSLSPFSGYTF.

V is TRBV30 and J is TRBJ1-1; no reliable D call. Trimming stripped 4 bases from V and 5 bases from J, with 14 bases between. Germline CDR1 GTSNPN, CDR2 SVGIG (reference sequence). There are 13 residues in the CDR3. CDR3 sequence reads: CAWTPLGRTEAFF. The CDR3 DNA follows: TGTGCCTGGACCCCGCTAGGGAGGACTGAAGCTTTCTTT. The variable domain in full, with the rest retrieved from reference TRBV30 and TRBJ1-1, is SQTIHQWPATLVQPVGSPLSLECTVEGTSNPNLYWYRQAAGRGLQLLFYSVGIGQISSEVPQNLSASRPQDRQFILSSKKLLLSDSGFYLCAWTPLGRTEAFFGQGTRLTVV.

V is TRBV29-1 and J is TRBJ1-6; D gene uncertain. Germline values: CDR1 SQVTM, CDR2 ANQGSEA. V was pared by 3 bases and J by 5 bases, with 8 bases between. The CDR3 length is 13 residues. The CDR3 loop reads CSVEEYDNSPLHF. For the CDR3, the DNA is TGCAGCGTTGAGGAGTACGATAATTCACCCCTCCACTTT.

The chain uses TRBV2 and TRBJ2-5; 9 nucleotides match TRBD1. The CDR3 sequence is 13 residues long. The J segment lost 4 bases and the V segment lost 8 bases, leaving 5 bases of the junction unmatched. Germline-derived CDR1 and CDR2 are SNHLY and FYNNEI. This chain's CDR3 is CASLRDRVETQYF. The CDR3 DNA sequence: TGTGCCAGCCTAAGGGACAGGGTAGAGACCCAGTACTTC.

The chain carries TRBV18 and TRBJ2-1, with 9 bases that match TRBD1. The CDR3 is 16 amino acids. Germline CDR1 and CDR2: KGHSH and LQKENI. The V and J ends lost 4 bases and 6 bases, in that order; junction bases with no gene match: 10. DNA for the CDR3: TGTGCCAGCTCACTACAGGGACAGGGAAACGGCAATGAGCAGTTCTTC. The encoded protein is CASSLQGQGNGNEQFF. The full variable domain, with the rest looked up from reference TRBV18 and TRBJ2-1, is NAGVMQNPRHLVRRRGQEARLRCSPMKGHSHVYWYRQLPEEGLKFMVYLQKENIIDESGMPKERFSAEFPKEGPSILRIQQVVRGDSAAYFCASSLQGQGNGNEQFFGPGTRLTVL.

This clone was seen a single time. The rearrangement links TRBV5-4 to TRBJ1-1; D remains ambiguous. This CDR3 comprises 15 residues. Trimming took off 0 bases at V and 5 bases at J, with 14 bases between the two ends. Germline lookup yields CDR1 SGHNT and CDR2 YYREEE (reference sequence). The CDR3 loop is CASSLGREGGTEAFF. The DNA for the CDR3 is TGTGCCAGCAGCTTGGGGAGGGAAGGAGGAACTGAAGCTTTCTTT.